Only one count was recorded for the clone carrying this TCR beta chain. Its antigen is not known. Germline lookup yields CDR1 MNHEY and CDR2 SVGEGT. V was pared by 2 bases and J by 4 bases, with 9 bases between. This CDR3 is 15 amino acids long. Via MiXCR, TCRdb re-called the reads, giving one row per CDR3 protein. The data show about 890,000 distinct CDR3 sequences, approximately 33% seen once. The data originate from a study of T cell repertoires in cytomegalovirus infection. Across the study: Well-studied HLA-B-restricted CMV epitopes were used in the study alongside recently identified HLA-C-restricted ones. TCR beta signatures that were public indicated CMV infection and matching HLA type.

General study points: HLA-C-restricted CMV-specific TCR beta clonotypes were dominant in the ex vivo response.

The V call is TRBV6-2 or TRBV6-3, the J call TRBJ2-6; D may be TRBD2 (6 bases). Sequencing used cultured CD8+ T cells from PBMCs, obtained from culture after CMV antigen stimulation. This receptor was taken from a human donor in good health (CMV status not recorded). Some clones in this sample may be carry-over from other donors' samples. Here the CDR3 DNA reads TGTGCCAGCAGTTACGGCGGGGTCGGGGCCAACGTCCTGACTTTC. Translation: CASSYGGVGANVLTF.